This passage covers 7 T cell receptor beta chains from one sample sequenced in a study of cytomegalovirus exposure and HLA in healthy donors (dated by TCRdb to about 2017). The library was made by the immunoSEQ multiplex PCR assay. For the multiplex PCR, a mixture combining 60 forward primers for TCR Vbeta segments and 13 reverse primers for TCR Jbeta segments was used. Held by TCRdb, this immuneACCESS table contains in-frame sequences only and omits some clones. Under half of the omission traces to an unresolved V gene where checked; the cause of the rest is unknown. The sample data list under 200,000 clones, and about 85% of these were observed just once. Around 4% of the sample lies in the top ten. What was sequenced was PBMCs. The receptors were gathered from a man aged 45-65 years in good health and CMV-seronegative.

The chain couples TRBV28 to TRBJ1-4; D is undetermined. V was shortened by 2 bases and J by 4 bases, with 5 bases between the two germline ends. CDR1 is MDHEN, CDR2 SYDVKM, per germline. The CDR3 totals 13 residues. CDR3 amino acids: CASSLQVNEKLFF. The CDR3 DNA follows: TGTGCCAGCAGTTTACAGGTTAATGAAAAACTGTTTTTT.

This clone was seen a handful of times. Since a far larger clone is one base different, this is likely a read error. DNA of the CDR3: TGTGCCAGCAGCCAATCTATTCAGACTCGGGGCTACACCTTC. Translated, it gives CASSQSIQTRGYTF. The chain combines TRBV7-6 with TRBJ1-2, with D uncertain. Trimming left V 5 bases short and J 8 bases short, with 18 bases between. Germline CDR1 and CDR2: SGHVS and FNYEAQ. CDR3 size: 14 residues.

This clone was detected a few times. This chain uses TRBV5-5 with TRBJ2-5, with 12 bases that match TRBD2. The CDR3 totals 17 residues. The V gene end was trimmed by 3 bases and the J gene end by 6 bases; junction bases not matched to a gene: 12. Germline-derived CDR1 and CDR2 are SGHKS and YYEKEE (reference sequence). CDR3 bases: TGTGCCAGCAGCTCAGCACTAGCGGGGGGTCGGGGGAAGACCCAGTACTTC. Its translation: CASSSALAGGRGKTQYF.

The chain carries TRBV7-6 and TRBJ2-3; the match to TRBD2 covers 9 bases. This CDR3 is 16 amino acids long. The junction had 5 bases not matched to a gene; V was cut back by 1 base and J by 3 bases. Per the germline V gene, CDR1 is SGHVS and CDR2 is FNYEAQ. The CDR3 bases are TGTGCCAGCAGCTTAGAGCAGCGGGGGGCAACAGATACGCAGTATTTT. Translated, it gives CASSLEQRGATDTQYF.

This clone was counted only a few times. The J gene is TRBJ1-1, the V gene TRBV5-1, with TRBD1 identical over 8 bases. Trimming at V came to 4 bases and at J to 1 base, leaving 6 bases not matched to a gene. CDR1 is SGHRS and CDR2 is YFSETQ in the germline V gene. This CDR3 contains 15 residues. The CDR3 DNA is TGCGCCAGCAGCGTAACCGGGACAGGGAACACTGAAGCTTTCTTT. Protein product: CASSVTGTGNTEAFF.

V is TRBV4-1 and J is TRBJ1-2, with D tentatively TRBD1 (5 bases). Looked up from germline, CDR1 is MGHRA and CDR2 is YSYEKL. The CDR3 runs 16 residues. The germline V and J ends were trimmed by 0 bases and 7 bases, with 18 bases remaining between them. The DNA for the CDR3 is TGCGCCAGCAGCCAAGAGGCGGCCAGGGATGGAAGTGGCTACACCTTC. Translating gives CASSQEAARDGSGYTF.

In DNA, the CDR3 is TGTGCCAGCAGTAATACAGGCTCCAAGACCGGGGAGCTGTTTTTT. Translated, it gives CASSNTGSKTGELFF. The chain carries TRBV6-5 and TRBJ2-2, with D possibly being TRBD1 (5 bases). The CDR3 extends over 15 amino acids. The V end was cut by 5 bases, the J end by 5 bases, with 15 bases between. Germline CDR1 MNHEY, CDR2 SVGAGI.